The TCR beta chain described here comes from a study of blood T cell repertoires in COVID-19. The overall study: Sites across the United States, Italy and Spain contributed samples from acute and convalescent COVID-19.

As originally analysed: Amplification of reference gene primers was used by the study to estimate nucleated cell counts. Generated by immunoSEQ multiplex PCR, the TCRdb table keeps only in-frame clones and is missing some. From that table come the V and J calls and clone size; the DNA was used to work out D and trimming. The sample has about 290,000 clones; nearly 90% are singletons. Seattle researchers signed up patients amid active infection and tracked them longitudinally. The germline V gene encodes CDR1 KGHSH and CDR2 LQKENI. V was cut by 4 bases and J by 0 bases, with 16 bases left in between. CDR3 length: 17 residues.

Sequences were obtained from peripheral blood. This TCR was recovered from a woman aged 25 to 39 with COVID-19, enrolled during active disease. J is TRBJ2-1 and V is TRBV18; D perhaps matches TRBD2 (6 bases). This chain's CDR3 is CASSQTRGLSSYNEQFF. As DNA, the CDR3 is TGTGCCAGCTCACAAACACGGGGACTTAGCTCCTACAATGAGCAGTTCTTC.